These 11 T cell receptor beta chains originate from one sample sequenced in a study of T cell clones after liver transplantation. Libraries were prepared by immunoSEQ multiplex PCR; TCRdb keeps only in-frame clonotypes and omits some of them. Here the sample spans 85,000 to 110,000 clones, 84% being singletons. This specimen was CD4+ T cells from blood, taken roughly 50 months after liver transplant. The receptors stem from a human patient who received a liver transplant. Part of the T cells may come from the graft donor.

This clone has a single count. The V gene is TRBV7-9, the J gene TRBJ2-3, with 7 bases fitting TRBD1. CDR1 SEHNR and CDR2 FQNEAQ come from the germline V gene (reference sequence). The length of the CDR3 is 16 residues. The trim removed 4 bases at V and 7 bases at J, leaving 14 bases unmatched. The CDR3 region is CASSSDRLLGLYTQYF. CDR3 bases: TGTGCCAGCAGCTCGGACAGGTTGTTAGGTTTGTATACGCAGTATTTT.

The chain joins TRBV7-2 to TRBJ2-5; 11 bases match TRBD2. CDR3 length equals 15 residues. Unmatched junction bases numbered 8, after V lost 6 bases and J lost 5 bases. Germline V gene sequence: CDR1 SGHTA, CDR2 FQGNSA. CDR3 sequence (DNA): TGTGCCAGCAGATCTCTAGCGGGGGGCCGGGAGACCCAGTACTTC. It is translated as CASRSLAGGRETQYF.

This clone showed up just once. V and J are TRBV9 and TRBJ1-1; D is unresolved. V was shortened by 0 bases and J by 4 bases, with 13 bases between the two germline ends. Germline V gives CDR1 SGDLS, CDR2 YYNGEE. The CDR3 has 15 residues. CDR3 DNA sequence: TGTGCCAGCAGCGTAGTTGGAGCCCCTGGCACTGAAGCTTTCTTT. Residues: CASSVVGAPGTEAFF.

This sequence joins TRBV5-1 and TRBJ1-5; D unresolved. CDR1 is SGHRS, CDR2 YFSETQ, per germline. CDR3 length: 15 residues. V was cut by 2 bases and J by 0 bases, with 9 bases left in between. The CDR3 nucleotides read TGCGCCAGCAGCTTCTCAGACCCTAGCAATCAGCCCCAGCATTTT. It is translated as CASSFSDPSNQPQHF.

The chain links TRBV15 to TRBJ2-7; 7 nucleotides agree with TRBD1. There are 15 residues in the CDR3. Germline V gene sequence: CDR1 LNHNV, CDR2 YYDKDF (reference sequence). V lost 5 bases, J lost 2 bases, and 9 bases stayed unmatched. The CDR3 here is CATSPGQESTYEQYF. In DNA form, the CDR3 reads TGTGCCACCAGCCCCGGACAGGAATCAACCTACGAGCAGTACTTC.

The chain combines TRBV11-3 with TRBJ2-7, with no clear D. The germline V gene encodes CDR1 SGHNT and CDR2 YENEEA. There are 13 residues in the CDR3. The V and J ends lost 0 bases and 8 bases respectively, with 11 bases between them. CDR3 sequence (DNA): TGTGCCAGCAGCTTAGAAAAGGGTTTTAAGCAGTACTTC. This codes for CASSLEKGFKQYF.

This chain uses TRBV14 with TRBJ2-2; possibly TRBD1 or TRBD2 for D (5 bases each). Trimming took 4 bases from V and 7 from J, leaving 16 bases between them. The CDR3 spans 15 residues. In germline, CDR1 is SGHDN, CDR2 FVKESK. The CDR3 sequence is CASSPGTARGGELFF. The DNA of the CDR3 is TGTGCCAGCAGCCCAGGGACCGCGAGGGGCGGGGAGCTGTTTTTT.

Only one count was recorded for this clone. V and J are TRBV7-3 and TRBJ2-1; 9 bases line up with TRBD2. With V trimmed by 3 bases and J by 6 bases, 9 bases remained unmatched. The CDR3 is made up of 16 amino acids. Germline CDR1 SGHTA, CDR2 FQGTGA. CDR3 nucleotides: TGTGCCAGCAGCTTGATCCCGACTAGCGGACGCAATGAGCAGTTCTTC. Protein sequence: CASSLIPTSGRNEQFF.

The rearrangement uses TRBV19 and TRBJ2-3, with a possible D match to TRBD2 (6 bases). The CDR3 has 14 residues. CDR1 and CDR2 (germline): LNHDA, SQIVND (reference sequence). V shed 0 bases and J shed 7 bases, with 11 bases lying between them. DNA of the CDR3: TGTGCCAGTAGTATAGATCCGGGACTGAATACGCAGTATTTT. It is translated as CASSIDPGLNTQYF. Full variable domain (missing parts from reference TRBV19 and TRBJ2-3): DGGITQSPKYLFRKEGQNVTLSCEQNLNHDAMYWYRQDPGQGLRLIYYSQIVNDFQKGDIAEGYSVSREKKESFPLTVTSAQKNPTAFYLCASSIDPGLNTQYFGPGTRLTVL.

J is TRBJ1-2 and V is TRBV29-1; a possible D gene is TRBD1 (6 bases). Trimming pared 7 bases from V and 8 bases from J, leaving 17 bases between. Germline values: CDR1 SQVTM, CDR2 ANQGSEA. The CDR3 is 12 amino acids. DNA for the CDR3: TGCAGCGCCCACATTCAGGGGCAGGGCTACACCTTC. Translation: CSAHIQGQGYTF.

The chain employs TRBV19 and TRBJ2-2; either TRBD1 or TRBD2 may supply D (5 bases each). CDR1 and CDR2 from the germline V gene are LNHDA and SQIVND (reference sequence). Trimming pared 10 bases from V and 3 bases from J, leaving 18 bases between. This CDR3 contains 15 residues. The CDR3 region is CATRTGARYTGELFF. CDR3 DNA sequence: TGTGCCACCAGAACCGGGGCCAGGTACACCGGGGAGCTGTTTTTT.